Below are 26 T cell receptor beta chains sequenced from a single sample in a study of cytomegalovirus exposure and HLA in healthy donors. The table came from immunoSEQ multiplex PCR; TCRdb's copy has only in-frame clones and leaves some out. The sample lists around 190,000 clones; about 82% were seen once. Sequenced material: PBMCs. All receptors come from a woman aged 18-29 years in good health and CMV-seronegative.

The chain is built from TRBV25-1 and TRBJ2-2; no clear D. Germline lookup yields CDR1 MGHDK and CDR2 SYGVNS. With 2 bases removed from V and 3 bases from J, the gap between germline ends came to 10 bases. The CDR3 is made up of 15 amino acids. As DNA, the CDR3 is TGTGCCAGCAGTGAACCGGCGACTTACACCGGGGAGCTGTTTTTT. Encoded protein: CASSEPATYTGELFF.

The CDR3 nucleotides are TGTGCCAGCAGCCCCAGATGGGGCGGTCCCCTCGCAGATACGCAGTATTTT. Translated, it gives CASSPRWGGPLADTQYF. The gene calls are TRBV14 and TRBJ2-3, with D perhaps matching TRBD1 (5 bases). This CDR3 comprises 17 residues. Germline V gene data show CDR1 as SGHDN and CDR2 as FVKESK. With 4 bases removed from V and 4 bases from J, the gap between germline ends came to 21 bases. Using reference TRBV14 and TRBJ2-3 for the parts outside the CDR3, the full variable domain is EAGVTQFPSHSVIEKGQTVTLRCDPISGHDNLYWYRRVMGKEIKFLLHFVKESKQDESGMPNNRFLAERTGGTYSTLKVQPAELEDSGVYFCASSPRWGGPLADTQYFGPGTRLTVL.

CDR3 region: CASSPSTGTGKTYEQYF. CDR3 nucleotide sequence: TGTGCCAGCAGTCCCTCCACTGGGACAGGGAAAACGTACGAGCAGTACTTC. This chain connects TRBV7-9 to TRBJ2-7; 9 positions match TRBD1. V dropped 6 bases and J dropped 4; count of bases not matched to a gene: 16. The CDR3 is 17 amino acids. Germline V CDR1 and CDR2: SEHNR, FQNEAQ (reference sequence).

J is TRBJ2-1 and V is TRBV2; 7 bases align to TRBD1. In germline, CDR1 is SNHLY, CDR2 FYNNEI. The CDR3 length is 16 residues. The V gene end was trimmed by 8 bases and the J gene end by 2 bases; junction bases not matched to a gene: 12. The CDR3 coding sequence is TGTGCCAGCTACCAAACCGAGCAGGGGGCCTACAATGAGCAGTTCTTC. Residues: CASYQTEQGAYNEQFF.

The gene calls are TRBV9 and TRBJ1-3; TRBD1 is a possible D gene (6 bases). The CDR3 runs 20 residues. Trimming removed 4 bases from V and 0 bases from J, with 26 bases in between. Germline-derived CDR1 and CDR2 are SGDLS and YYNGEE. CDR3 coding DNA: TGTGCCAGCAGCCCCGAAATTTGGACAGAACTTGCTGGCTCTGGAAACACCATATATTTT. Protein: CASSPEIWTELAGSGNTIYF.

The rearrangement uses TRBV4-2 and TRBJ2-1; D is perhaps TRBD2 (6 bases). V gave up 1 base and J gave up 7 bases, with 20 bases separating them. CDR3 length: 17 amino acids. In germline, CDR1 is LGHNA, CDR2 YNFKEQ. The CDR3 spells CASSQGPSVLFGNEQFF. The CDR3 region has the DNA TGTGCCAGCAGCCAAGGCCCTAGCGTTTTATTCGGGAATGAGCAGTTCTTC.

This chain links TRBV5-5 with TRBJ2-7, with 14 bases identical to TRBD2. V shed 2 bases, J shed 9 bases, and the junction held 7 bases outside the gene matches. The CDR3 is 15 amino acids. Germline V gene lookup returns CDR1 SGHKS and CDR2 YYEKEE (reference sequence). The CDR3 spells CASSLVGLAGVGQYF. The CDR3 DNA follows: TGTGCCAGCAGCTTAGTGGGACTAGCGGGAGTTGGGCAGTACTTC.

The J gene is TRBJ2-2, the V gene TRBV9; TRBD2 agrees at 9 bases. V shed 0 bases and J 6 bases; nucleotides not matched to a gene: 6. Germline V gives CDR1 SGDLS, CDR2 YYNGEE. The CDR3 loop spans 16 amino acids. In nucleotides, the CDR3 is TGTGCCAGCAGCGTAGAGGGACTAGCCGTTGCCGGGGAGCTGTTTTTT. This encodes CASSVEGLAVAGELFF.

The chain couples TRBV30 to TRBJ2-7; 10 bases are shared with TRBD1. The CDR3 is 15 amino acids. Germline assignment: CDR1 GTSNPN and CDR2 SVGIG (reference sequence). V shed 4 bases, J shed 4 bases, and the junction held 10 bases outside the gene matches. DNA for the CDR3: TGTGCCTGGACGAGCCCCGGGACAGGGGTATACGAGCAGTACTTC. Its translation: CAWTSPGTGVYEQYF.

This clone was observed a handful of times. This rearrangement joins TRBV7-2 to TRBJ1-1; 7 nucleotides match TRBD1. Germline CDR1 is SGHTA and CDR2 is FQGNSA. There are 17 residues in the CDR3. The trim removed 4 bases at V and 0 bases at J, leaving 11 bases unmatched. Here the CDR3 reads CASSSLPGQTLNTEAFF. In nucleotides, the CDR3 is TGTGCCAGCAGCTCCTTGCCGGGACAGACCTTGAACACTGAAGCTTTCTTT. The complete variable domain, with remaining parts taken from reference TRBV7-2 and TRBJ1-1, reads GAGVSQSPSNKVTEKGKDVELRCDPISGHTALYWYRQSLGQGLEFLIYFQGNSAPDKSGLPSDRFSAERTGGSVSTLTIQRTQQEDSAVYLCASSSLPGQTLNTEAFFGQGTRLTVV.

The V gene is TRBV19, the J gene TRBJ2-1; weak D call: TRBD2 (6 bases). CDR1 is LNHDA, CDR2 SQIVND, per germline (reference sequence). The CDR3 contains 14 residues. V shed 5 bases and J shed 0 bases, with 8 bases lying between them. The CDR3, as DNA: TGTGCCAGTAGTGGCGGGGTCTCCTACAATGAGCAGTTCTTC. Its protein product is CASSGGVSYNEQFF.

V is TRBV5-1 and J is TRBJ2-6; 7 nucleotides agree with TRBD1. The ends lost 6 bases at V and 0 bases at J; junction bases unmatched: 6. The CDR3 spans 16 residues. Germline CDR1 SGHRS, CDR2 YFSETQ. The DNA for the CDR3 is TGCGCCAGCACCCTGACAGGGAGCTCTGGGGCCAACGTCCTGACTTTC. Translation gives CASTLTGSSGANVLTF.

The chain recombines TRBV6-6 with TRBJ1-5; TRBD1 aligns across 7 bases. Germline-derived CDR1 and CDR2 are MNHNY and SVGAGI (reference sequence). The CDR3 is made up of 16 amino acids. J gave up 0 bases and V 2 bases, and 4 bases lay outside the gene matches. CDR3 protein: CASSYLTGNSNQPQHF. The CDR3 DNA sequence: TGTGCCAGCAGTTACCTGACAGGGAATAGCAATCAGCCCCAGCATTTT.

A word on this clone: The same CDR3 is also encoded by other DNA sequences in this sample. The chain recombines TRBV27 with TRBJ2-5; 9 bases fit TRBD2. This CDR3 comprises 13 residues. V gave up 6 bases and J gave up 4 bases; unmatched junction bases: 3. CDR1 is MNHEY, CDR2 SMNVEV, per germline (reference sequence). CDR3 DNA sequence: TGTGCCAGCAGACTAGCGGGCCGAGAGACCCAGTACTTC. This sequence encodes CASRLAGRETQYF.

This clone occurred once. V and J are TRBV30 and TRBJ2-3; D is ambiguous. V was cut by 3 bases and J by 1 base, with 14 bases left in between. This CDR3 is built from 15 residues. From germline, CDR1 is GTSNPN and CDR2 SVGIG (reference sequence). DNA for the CDR3: TGTGCCTGGAGCGGAAGAGGATTCGGCACAGATACGCAGTATTTT. Amino acid sequence: CAWSGRGFGTDTQYF.

A note on this clone: The same CDR3 arises from other DNA sequences in this sample as well. The chain combines TRBV5-1 with TRBJ2-7, with 11 bases lining up with TRBD1. Trimming took 2 bases from V and 3 from J; bases not matched to a gene: 4. Germline-derived CDR1 and CDR2 are SGHRS and YFSETQ. The CDR3 runs 15 residues. DNA of the CDR3: TGCGCCAGCAGCTTAGGACAGGGGGCGGGCTACGAGCAGTACTTC. Translating gives CASSLGQGAGYEQYF.

V gene TRBV5-1 combines with J gene TRBJ1-1, with a possible D match to TRBD1 (5 bases). CDR3 length: 15 amino acids. The V gene's germline CDR1 is SGHRS and CDR2 YFSETQ. Deletions cut 7 bases from V and 1 base from J, with 17 bases between. CDR3 region: CASQDGGRGNTEAFF. The DNA for the CDR3 is TGCGCCAGCCAAGACGGGGGAAGGGGGAACACTGAAGCTTTCTTT.

The chain links TRBV11-2 to TRBJ1-1; the match to TRBD1 covers 8 bases. Germline loops: CDR1 SGHAT, CDR2 FQNNGV. J was trimmed by 6 bases and V by 5 bases; bases with no gene match: 14. The CDR3 runs 16 residues. CDR3 nucleotides: TGTGCCAGCAGCCCCACAGGGACAGGAATACGCTCTGAAGCTTTCTTT. Amino acid sequence: CASSPTGTGIRSEAFF.

In its sample, this clone was seen many times. V gene TRBV5-4 combines with J gene TRBJ2-5, with D perhaps TRBD2 (5 bases). Germline CDR1 is SGHNT and CDR2 is YYREEE (reference sequence). Trimming took off 4 bases at V and 1 base at J, with 14 bases between the two ends. CDR3 length: 15 amino acids. The CDR3 DNA reads TGTGCCAGCAGCGCCCCCTACGGAGGCCAAGAGACCCAGTACTTC. Translated: CASSAPYGGQETQYF. Combining the CDR3 with reference TRBV5-4 and TRBJ2-5 gives the whole variable domain ETGVTQSPTHLIKTRGQQVTLRCSSQSGHNTVSWYQQALGQGPQFIFQYYREEENGRGNFPPRFSGLQFPNYSSELNVNALELDDSALYLCASSAPYGGQETQYFGPGTRLLVL.

CDR3 sequence (DNA): TGTGCCAGCAAATGGAGGACCCAGAACACCGGGGAGCTGTTTTTT. It codes for CASKWRTQNTGELFF. This chain joins TRBV2 and TRBJ2-2; a possible D gene is TRBD2 (5 bases). V lost 7 bases and J lost 1, with 13 bases in between. CDR3 length: 15 residues. Germline CDR1 is SNHLY and CDR2 is FYNNEI.

There are many counts of this clone. This chain uses TRBV6-4 with TRBJ1-6, with TRBD1 identical over 7 bases. CDR3 size: 14 residues. Germline CDR1 reads MRHNA; CDR2 reads SNTAGT. V lost 2 bases, J lost 5 bases, and 0 bases stayed unmatched. As DNA, the CDR3 is TGTGCCAGCAGTGACGACAGGGATAATTCACCCCTCCACTTT. Its translation: CASSDDRDNSPLHF.

This clone was counted once. V and J are TRBV2 and TRBJ1-2, with D unresolved. The CDR3 totals 14 residues. Trimming cost V 5 bases and J 4 bases, with 14 bases left between them. Germline CDR1 reads SNHLY; CDR2 reads FYNNEI. CDR3 sequence: CASSRDTRLYGYTF. CDR3 in DNA: TGTGCCAGCAGTCGAGACACTCGGCTCTATGGCTACACCTTC.

The gene calls are TRBV5-1 and TRBJ2-3, with D unclear. Trimming removed 0 bases at V and 2 bases at J, with 10 bases between. The CDR3 runs to 15 residues. In germline, CDR1 is SGHRS, CDR2 YFSETQ. CDR3 bases: TGCGCCAGCAGCTTGGAGTTGCGGATCACAGATACGCAGTATTTT. Amino acids: CASSLELRITDTQYF.

The gene calls are TRBV7-2 and TRBJ1-2; D not certain. CDR3 length: 14 amino acids. V lost 5 bases, J lost 8 bases, and 18 bases lay in between. Germline CDR1 SGHTA, CDR2 FQGNSA. CDR3 residues: CASSPDSYIPGYTF. CDR3 nucleotide sequence: TGTGCCAGCAGCCCAGACTCCTACATCCCCGGCTACACCTTC.

This chain connects TRBV6-1 to TRBJ1-5; the match to TRBD1 covers 7 bases. The CDR3 is made up of 15 amino acids. CDR1 is MNHNS and CDR2 is SASEGT in the germline V gene. The junction had 8 bases not matched to a gene; V was cut back by 2 bases and J by 7 bases. This CDR3 reads CASSESGGQLQPQHF. CDR3 in DNA: TGTGCCAGCAGTGAAAGCGGGGGACAGTTGCAGCCCCAGCATTTT.

As to this clone: The same CDR3 is also encoded by other DNA sequences in this sample. This chain connects TRBV9 to TRBJ2-7; D is possibly TRBD1 (7 bases). Looked up from germline, CDR1 is SGDLS and CDR2 is YYNGEE. This CDR3 region has 14 residues. V shed 0 bases and J shed 6 bases, with 13 bases lying between them. CDR3 sequence: CASSVEAGGGEQYF. As DNA, the CDR3 is TGTGCCAGCAGCGTAGAAGCAGGGGGAGGCGAGCAGTACTTC.